This is a list of T cell receptor beta chains from one sample in a study of beta chain features in type 1 diabetes. Clones were read by immunoSEQ multiplex PCR, and TCRdb kept only the in-frame ones, dropping some. The sample lists 200,000 to 250,000 clones, around 65% occurring once. Sequencing was performed on naive CD4+ T cells from blood. The origin of the receptors is a man aged 25-40 years in good health. The CDR3 runs from the conserved cysteine through the conserved F or W. D genes are given only for firm matches. Size is stated for part of the rows, as once, few or many counts, or as a class when the clone is expanded.

>13|TRBV2|few|NA|TRBJ2-4
CASGVWPQNIQYF
TGTGCCAGCGGGGTCTGGCCGCAAAACATTCAGTACTTC
>14|TRBV28|NA|TRBD1|TRBJ1-2
CASSLGQSNYGYTF
TGTGCCAGCAGTCTGGGACAGTCAAACTATGGCTACACCTTC
>12|TRBV6-6|NA|NA|TRBJ2-5
CATTRAGETQYF
TGTGCCACCACCCGCGCAGGAGAGACCCAGTACTTC
>15|TRBV29-1|NA|NA|TRBJ2-3
CSVSGTRVLADTQYF
TGCAGCGTTTCCGGGACACGGGTTTTGGCAGATACGCAGTATTTT
>13|TRBV30|NA|NA|TRBJ1-5
CAWSRWGRQPQHF
TGTGCCTGGAGTAGGTGGGGACGCCAGCCCCAGCATTTT
>16|TRBV28|NA|TRBD2|TRBJ2-7
CASSPGLAGERYEQYF
TGTGCCAGCAGTCCGGGACTAGCGGGAGAACGGTACGAGCAGTACTTC
>12|TRBV7-9|few|NA|TRBJ2-1
CASSFKGDEQFF
TGTGCCAGCAGCTTCAAGGGCGATGAGCAGTTCTTC
>14|TRBV30|NA|TRBD2|TRBJ2-1
CAWSPWTSDNEQFF
TGTGCCTGGAGTCCATGGACTAGCGACAATGAGCAGTTCTTC
>8|TRBV20-1|NA|NA|TRBJ2-7
CSPDEQYF
TGCAGCCCGGACGAGCAGTACTTC
>15|TRBV5-1|once|NA|TRBJ2-1
CASSLEGGRNNEQFF
TGCGCCAGCAGCTTAGAGGGAGGAAGGAACAATGAGCAGTTCTTC
>10|TRBV29-1|NA|NA|TRBJ2-5
CSVLEETQYF
TGCAGCGTTTTAGAAGAGACCCAGTACTTC
>14|TRBV7-9|NA|NA|TRBJ1-2
CASNTGPANYGYTF
TGTGCCAGCAACACCGGGCCGGCTAACTATGGCTACACCTTC
>11|TRBV30|NA|NA|TRBJ1-5
CARELQQPQHF
TGTGCACGGGAGCTTCAACAGCCCCAGCATTTT
>15|TRBV4-1|NA|TRBD2|TRBJ2-5
CASSQTSGSWETQYF
TGCGCCAGCAGCCAAACTAGCGGGAGCTGGGAGACCCAGTACTTC
>12|TRBV30|NA|NA|TRBJ2-3
CAWSDTTDTQYF
TGTGCCTGGAGTGACACCACAGATACGCAGTATTTT
>14|TRBV25-1|NA|NA|TRBJ2-5
CASSEIRDQETQYF
TGTGCCAGCAGTGAAATCAGGGATCAAGAGACCCAGTACTTC
>14|TRBV10-3|NA|NA|TRBJ2-7
CAISVEPGTGEQYF
TGTGCCATCAGTGTCGAGCCGGGGACGGGCGAGCAGTACTTC
>12|TRBV29-1|NA|NA|TRBJ1-4
CSVLDPGEKLFF
TGCAGCGTCCTGGATCCGGGGGAAAAACTGTTTTTT
>14|TRBV7-2|NA|TRBD2|TRBJ2-3
CASSSRTSGTGTYF
TGTGCCAGCAGCTCTAGGACTAGCGGGACGGGGACGTATTTT
>14|TRBV4-1|few|NA|TRBJ2-7
CASSRGQGEGEQYF
TGCGCCAGCAGCCGGGGGCAGGGCGAAGGCGAGCAGTACTTC
>13|TRBV30|NA|NA|TRBJ1-5
CAWSEENNQPQHF
TGTGCCTGGAGTGAAGAGAACAATCAGCCCCAGCATTTT
>12|TRBV7-2|NA|NA|TRBJ2-7
CASSPVLYEQYF
TGTGCCAGCAGCCCTGTTCTCTACGAGCAGTACTTC
>13|TRBV30|NA|NA|TRBJ1-6
CAWTPREGSPLHF
TGTGCCTGGACCCCCAGGGAGGGATCACCCCTCCACTTT
>9|TRBV20-1|NA|NA|TRBJ1-1
CSASLRGSF
TGCAGTGCTAGTCTTCGAGGTTCTTTT